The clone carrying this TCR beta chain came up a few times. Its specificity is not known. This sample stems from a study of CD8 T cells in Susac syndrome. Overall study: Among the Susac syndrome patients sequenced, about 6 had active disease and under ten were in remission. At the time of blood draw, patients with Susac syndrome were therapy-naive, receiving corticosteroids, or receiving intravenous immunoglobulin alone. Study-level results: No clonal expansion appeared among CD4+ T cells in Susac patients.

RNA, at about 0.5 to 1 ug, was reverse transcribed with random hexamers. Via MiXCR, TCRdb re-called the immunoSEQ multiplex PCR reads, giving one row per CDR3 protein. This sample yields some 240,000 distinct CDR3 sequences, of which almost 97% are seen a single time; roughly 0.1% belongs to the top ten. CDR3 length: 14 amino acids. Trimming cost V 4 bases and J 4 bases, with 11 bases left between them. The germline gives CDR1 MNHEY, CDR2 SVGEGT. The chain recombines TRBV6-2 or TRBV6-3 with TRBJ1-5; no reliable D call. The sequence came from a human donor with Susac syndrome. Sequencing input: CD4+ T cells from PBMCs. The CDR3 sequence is CASSFLGRNQPQHF. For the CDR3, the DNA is TGTGCCAGCAGTTTTTTGGGCCGGAATCAGCCCCAGCATTTT.